This entry lists 32 T cell receptor beta chains sequenced from one sample in a study of T-cell reconstitution after alpha-beta-depleted transplantation in children. The authors prepared the TCRbeta library with unique molecular identifiers. A single record per CDR3 protein comes from TCRdb applying MiXCR to the PCR reads. The sample has under 350,000 distinct CDR3 sequences; almost 10% are singletons. The sample was PBMCs from the stem cell graft donor, taken from the stem cell graft. These receptors were obtained from a human donor who donated a stem cell graft to a child with SCID.

This clonotype came up a few times. The V and J genes are TRBV20-1 and TRBJ2-7, with D uncertain. Deletions cut 1 base from V and 3 bases from J, with 13 bases between. Germline lookup yields CDR1 DFQATT and CDR2 SNEGSKA (reference sequence). The CDR3 loop spans 14 amino acids. CDR3 bases: TGCAGTGCTAGAGGGGGTAGTAGGGACTACGAGCAGTACTTC. This gives the protein CSARGGSRDYEQYF.

The chain joins TRBV12-3 or TRBV12-4 to TRBJ2-5; 11 bases align to TRBD2. CDR3 length equals 17 residues. The V and J ends lost 0 bases and 6 bases, in that order; junction bases with no gene match: 9. Here the CDR3 reads CASSLAPSGGPGKTQYF. Written as DNA, the CDR3 is TGTGCCAGCAGTTTAGCCCCTAGCGGGGGGCCCGGAAAGACCCAGTACTTC.

V is TRBV10-3 and J is TRBJ1-5, with D perhaps TRBD1 (6 bases). CDR1 is ENHRY and CDR2 is SYGVKD in the germline V gene. The V end was cut by 4 bases, the J end by 1 base, with 14 bases between. CDR3 length equals 16 residues. CDR3 residues: CAISAGGLGSNQPQHF. The DNA of the CDR3 is TGTGCCATCAGTGCGGGGGGGCTTGGAAGCAATCAGCCCCAGCATTTT.

This clonotype was counted only a few times. The V gene is TRBV6-5, the J gene TRBJ1-4, with 7 bases that match TRBD1. The CDR3 contains 15 residues. Unmatched junction bases numbered 2, after V lost 0 bases and J lost 4 bases. Germline lookup yields CDR1 MNHEY and CDR2 SVGAGI. The CDR3 loop reads CASSYSGQYNEKLFF. The CDR3, as DNA: TGTGCCAGCAGTTACTCGGGACAGTATAATGAAAAACTGTTTTTT.

The chain has TRBV9 and TRBJ2-2; D call uncertain. The V end lost 2 bases, the J end lost 6 bases, and 5 bases lay between the germline ends. The CDR3 length is 12 residues. Germline V gene data show CDR1 as SGDLS and CDR2 as YYNGEE. CDR3 loop: CASSVPPGELFF. The CDR3 coding sequence is TGTGCCAGCAGCGTCCCGCCCGGGGAGCTGTTTTTT. The variable domain in full, with the rest retrieved from reference TRBV9 and TRBJ2-2, is DSGVTQTPKHLITATGQRVTLRCSPRSGDLSVYWYQQSLDQGLQFLIQYYNGEERAKGNILERFSAQQFPDLHSELNLSSLELGDSALYFCASSVPPGELFFGEGSRLTVL.

This sequence joins TRBV7-2 and TRBJ2-5, with D unresolved. The germline V gene has CDR1 SGHTA and CDR2 FQGNSA. The CDR3 has 12 residues. Trimming took 2 bases from V and 9 from J, leaving 10 bases between them. The CDR3 loop reads CASSLNLESQYF. The CDR3 DNA reads TGTGCCAGCAGCTTAAACCTCGAGTCCCAGTACTTC.

The chain combines TRBV20-1 with TRBJ2-3; D possibly uses TRBD1 or TRBD2 (5 bases each). V was trimmed by 3 bases and J by 3 bases, leaving 19 bases between them. Germline values: CDR1 DFQATT, CDR2 SNEGSKA (reference sequence). The CDR3 spans 16 residues. In nucleotides, the CDR3 is TGCAGTGCTAGGGACCTGGGGACCCAGATGACAGATACGCAGTATTTT. Residues: CSARDLGTQMTDTQYF.

The sample holds many counts of this clonotype. The gene calls are TRBV7-3 and TRBJ2-3; tentative D call: TRBD2 (5 bases). The CDR3 is made up of 16 amino acids. Germline V gives CDR1 SGHTA, CDR2 FQGTGA. V was clipped by 5 bases and J by 4 bases, with 19 bases between them. The CDR3 loop reads CASSPGVSKGADTQYF. As DNA, the CDR3 is TGTGCCAGCAGCCCTGGGGTTTCTAAGGGAGCAGATACGCAGTATTTT.

The chain is built from TRBV7-2 and TRBJ2-5; perhaps TRBD2 as D (5 bases). V was pared by 1 base and J by 5 bases, with 14 bases between. Germline values: CDR1 SGHTA, CDR2 FQGNSA. This CDR3 contains 15 residues. CDR3 region: CASSLVLTGSETQYF. DNA for the CDR3: TGTGCCAGCAGCTTAGTACTGACGGGGTCGGAGACCCAGTACTTC.

Points on this clonotype: This may stem from a read error, because a much larger clone lies one nucleotide away. The chain employs TRBV28 and TRBJ2-4; 8 bases match TRBD2. Trimming took 6 bases from V and 7 from J; bases not matched to a gene: 17. Germline CDR1 and CDR2: MDHEN and SYDVKM. The CDR3 sequence is 17 residues long. CDR3 amino acids: CASSRLAWGLTTNIQYF. DNA for the CDR3: TGTGCCAGCAGCAGACTAGCGTGGGGCCTGACGACTAACATTCAGTACTTC.

This clonotype was seen repeatedly, ten times or more. This chain uses TRBV5-1 with TRBJ2-3; TRBD2 matches at 12 bases. The germline V gene encodes CDR1 SGHRS and CDR2 YFSETQ. V lost 3 bases to trimming and J lost 1 base; unmatched junction nucleotides: 3. This CDR3 has 16 residues. CDR3 sequence reads: CASSSRTSGGTDTQYF. For the CDR3, the DNA is TGCGCCAGCAGCTCCCGGACTAGCGGGGGCACAGATACGCAGTATTTT.

V usage is TRBV5-1 and J usage is TRBJ1-3; D might be TRBD1 (6 bases). With 4 bases removed from V and 9 bases from J, the gap between germline ends came to 23 bases. This CDR3 comprises 16 residues. Germline CDR1 reads SGHRS; CDR2 reads YFSETQ. CDR3 DNA: TGCGCCAGCAGCGATCCCTACCGACAGGATCTAACCACCATATATTTT. Protein product: CASSDPYRQDLTTIYF. The full variable domain, with the rest looked up from reference TRBV5-1 and TRBJ1-3, is KAGVTQTPRYLIKTRGQQVTLSCSPISGHRSVSWYQQTPGQGLQFLFEYFSETQRNKGNFPGRFSGRQFSNSRSEMNVSTLELGDSALYLCASSDPYRQDLTTIYFGEGSWLTVV.

This clonotype has at least ten counts. The chain has TRBV5-1 and TRBJ2-7; D possibly corresponds to TRBD1 (6 bases). Germline V gives CDR1 SGHRS, CDR2 YFSETQ. This CDR3 is built from 14 residues. V dropped 0 bases and J dropped 1 base, with 8 bases sitting between them. For the CDR3, the DNA is TGCGCCAGCAGCTTGGACAGGGAGTCCTACGAGCAGTACTTC. Protein: CASSLDRESYEQYF.

J is TRBJ2-2 and V is TRBV12-3 or TRBV12-4; 11 positions agree with TRBD1. CDR3 size: 15 residues. Losses at the gene ends were 3 bases for V and 8 bases for J; bases not matched to a gene: 5. The CDR3 nucleotides are TGTGCCAGCAGTTTCTACGGACAGGGGGCAGGGGAGCTGTTTTTT. Translated, it gives CASSFYGQGAGELFF.

The chain uses TRBV7-2 and TRBJ2-1; 7 bases match TRBD2. Germline V lookup: CDR1 SGHTA, CDR2 FQGNSA. With 4 bases clipped from V and 6 bases from J, the junction kept 0 bases outside the gene matches. The CDR3 consists of 12 residues. CDR3: CASSWTSNEQFF. The CDR3 DNA reads as TGTGCCAGCAGCTGGACTAGCAATGAGCAGTTCTTC.

This chain uses TRBV5-6 with TRBJ2-3; D remains unclear. The ends were cut back, 1 base at V and 2 bases at J, with 8 bases in the middle. Germline V gene data show CDR1 as SGHDT and CDR2 as YYEEEE. This CDR3 spans 14 amino acids. CDR3 protein: CASSLSGPTDTQYF. CDR3 bases: TGTGCCAGCAGCTTGAGTGGGCCCACAGATACGCAGTATTTT.

This chain links TRBV9 with TRBJ1-2; D gene unclear. This CDR3 has 14 amino acids. CDR1 is SGDLS, CDR2 YYNGEE, per germline. Trimming removed 0 bases from V and 5 bases from J, with 11 bases in between. The CDR3 nucleotides are TGTGCCAGCAGCGTAGGGGTTGTAGGATATGGCTACACCTTC. It translates to CASSVGVVGYGYTF. The full variable domain, in which reference TRBV9 and TRBJ1-2 provide the parts outside the CDR3, is DSGVTQTPKHLITATGQRVTLRCSPRSGDLSVYWYQQSLDQGLQFLIQYYNGEERAKGNILERFSAQQFPDLHSELNLSSLELGDSALYFCASSVGVVGYGYTFGSGTRLTVV.

The V and J genes are TRBV10-2 and TRBJ2-3; D gene ambiguous. V lost 2 bases and J 6 bases, leaving 3 bases between the germline ends. From germline, CDR1 is WSHSY and CDR2 SAAADI. There are 11 residues in the CDR3. The CDR3 nucleotides read TGCGCCAGCAGTGAGAAGGATACGCAGTATTTT. The encoded protein is CASSEKDTQYF.

This clonotype was seen more than once but under ten times. The DNA for the CDR3 is TGTGCCAGCAGCCAAGGGAGGCAGACCTACGAGCAGTACTTC. It is translated as CASSQGRQTYEQYF. V gene TRBV4-2 combines with J gene TRBJ2-7; the D gene is possibly TRBD2 (5 bases). The V end lost 1 base, the J end lost 2 bases, and 9 bases lay between the germline ends. Germline V gene data show CDR1 as LGHNA and CDR2 as YNFKEQ. The CDR3 has 14 residues.

This clonotype was seen many times. The junction shows a germline mismatch at one end, possibly a read error. The chain is built from TRBV10-1 and TRBJ2-1, with 7 positions matching TRBD1. The CDR3 contains 14 residues. Germline assignment: CDR1 WNHNN and CDR2 SYGVQD (reference sequence). The CDR3 region is CASSPGGSYNEQFF. The CDR3 region has the DNA TGTGCCAGCAGCCCAGGGGGCTCCTACAATGAGCAGTTCTTC.

This clonotype showed up just a few times. The chain recombines TRBV4-2 with TRBJ1-6, with D tentatively TRBD1 (5 bases). CDR1 is LGHNA and CDR2 is YNFKEQ in the germline V gene. The V end lost 1 base, the J end lost 7 bases, and 11 bases lay between the germline ends. There are 15 residues in the CDR3. The CDR3 loop is CASSQGVGGNSPLHF. The CDR3 DNA reads TGTGCCAGCAGCCAAGGGGTTGGGGGGAATTCACCCCTCCACTTT.

This clonotype was detected only a few times. The V gene is TRBV7-9, the J gene TRBJ2-5; D ambiguous. The ends were cut back, 5 bases at V and 5 bases at J, with 15 bases in the middle. Germline assignment: CDR1 SEHNR and CDR2 FQNEAQ (reference sequence). This CDR3 has 14 amino acids. CDR3 sequence (DNA): TGTGCCAGCAGCCCTCGGCTCAACACGGAGACCCAGTACTTC. Its translation is CASSPRLNTETQYF.

This chain connects TRBV24-1 to TRBJ2-1; perhaps TRBD1 as D (5 bases). V gave up 11 bases and J gave up 5 bases, with 18 bases separating them. Germline values: CDR1 KGHDR, CDR2 SFDVKD. The CDR3 length is 14 residues. For the CDR3, the DNA is TGTGCCATAGATACGAGACAGTCTCACAATGAGCAGTTCTTC. Its protein product is CAIDTRQSHNEQFF.

This CDR3 reads CASSLSKESHIRTF. In nucleotides, the CDR3 is TGTGCCAGCAGTTTATCAAAGGAGTCCCATATTCGGACCTTC. The chain recombines TRBV12-3 or TRBV12-4 with TRBJ1-2; D remains ambiguous. Trimming stripped 2 bases from V and 14 bases from J, with 21 bases between. This CDR3 region has 14 residues.

V is TRBV5-6 and J is TRBJ2-2; D not certain. CDR3 size: 14 residues. Trimming took 0 bases from V and 5 from J, leaving 8 bases between them. Germline CDR1 is SGHDT and CDR2 is YYEEEE. CDR3 DNA: TGTGCCAGCAGCTTGGGGGTCTCAACCGGGGAGCTGTTTTTT. Translating gives CASSLGVSTGELFF.

The gene calls are TRBV4-2 and TRBJ1-1; the D is unclear. Trimming stripped 0 bases from V and 1 base from J, with 9 bases between. The length of the CDR3 is 15 residues. CDR1 and CDR2 from the germline V gene are LGHNA and YNFKEQ. The CDR3 bases are TGTGCCAGCAGCCAAGATCTGGGGAGGAACACTGAAGCTTTCTTT. This gives the protein CASSQDLGRNTEAFF.

This clonotype showed up many times. V and J are TRBV5-1 and TRBJ2-7; D might be TRBD1 (5 bases). The CDR3 runs 15 residues. Trimming took 5 bases from V and 0 from J, leaving 15 bases between them. Germline V gives CDR1 SGHRS, CDR2 YFSETQ. CDR3 DNA sequence: TGCGCCAGCAGTAAACAGGTTCCGGTCTCCTACGAGCAGTACTTC. Protein sequence: CASSKQVPVSYEQYF.

The gene calls are TRBV5-6 and TRBJ2-7; tentatively, D is TRBD1 or TRBD2 (5 bases each). The CDR3 sequence is 15 residues long. Between the trimmed V and J ends, which lost 3 bases and 0 bases, there was a span of 13 bases. Germline values: CDR1 SGHDT, CDR2 YYEEEE. The CDR3 sequence is CASSSGPGLSYEQYF. The CDR3 nucleotides are TGTGCCAGCAGCTCGGGGCCGGGTCTCTCCTACGAGCAGTACTTC. The complete variable domain, with remaining parts taken from reference TRBV5-6 and TRBJ2-7, reads DAGVTQSPTHLIKTRGQQVTLRCSPKSGHDTVSWYQQALGQGPQFIFQYYEEEERQRGNFPDRFSGHQFPNYSSELNVNALLLGDSALYLCASSSGPGLSYEQYFGPGTRLTVT.

This clonotype showed up just once. The chain links TRBV7-9 to TRBJ2-7; D may be TRBD1 or TRBD2 (6 bases each). The CDR3 is 17 residues long. Looked up from germline, CDR1 is SEHNR and CDR2 is FQNEAQ (reference sequence). V lost 1 base and J lost 3, with 19 bases in between. The DNA of the CDR3 is TGTGCCAGCAGCTTAGTCGGCCGGGGGACAACATACTACGAGCAGTACTTC. Translation: CASSLVGRGTTYYEQYF.

This clonotype was detected a few times. CDR3 sequence reads: CASRSTGAASYEQYF. CDR3 in DNA: TGCGCCAGCAGGTCTACAGGGGCAGCCTCCTACGAGCAGTACTTC. V and J are TRBV5-1 and TRBJ2-7, with 7 bases identical to TRBD1. V was clipped by 5 bases and J by 0 bases; unmatched bases: 8. The germline gives CDR1 SGHRS, CDR2 YFSETQ. The CDR3 is 15 amino acids.

In this sample, this clonotype turned up a few times. This chain connects TRBV5-1 to TRBJ1-1; D uncertain. Germline-derived CDR1 and CDR2 are SGHRS and YFSETQ. CDR3 length: 15 residues. The germline V and J ends were trimmed by 4 bases and 3 bases, with 16 bases remaining between them. The CDR3 here is CASSGTGFGDTEAFF. The CDR3 nucleotides are TGCGCCAGCAGCGGAACGGGATTTGGGGACACTGAAGCTTTCTTT. The whole variable domain, remainder taken from reference TRBV5-1 and TRBJ1-1, is KAGVTQTPRYLIKTRGQQVTLSCSPISGHRSVSWYQQTPGQGLQFLFEYFSETQRNKGNFPGRFSGRQFSNSRSEMNVSTLELGDSALYLCASSGTGFGDTEAFFGQGTRLTVV.

In its sample, this clonotype was seen a few times. The chain uses TRBV5-1 and TRBJ1-2; D is possibly TRBD1 (6 bases). The CDR3 loop spans 14 amino acids. The germline V gene has CDR1 SGHRS and CDR2 YFSETQ. V was shortened by 0 bases and J by 6 bases, with 12 bases between the two germline ends. The chain's CDR3 is CASSLETGWNGYTF. The DNA for the CDR3 is TGCGCCAGCAGCTTGGAGACAGGATGGAATGGCTACACCTTC.